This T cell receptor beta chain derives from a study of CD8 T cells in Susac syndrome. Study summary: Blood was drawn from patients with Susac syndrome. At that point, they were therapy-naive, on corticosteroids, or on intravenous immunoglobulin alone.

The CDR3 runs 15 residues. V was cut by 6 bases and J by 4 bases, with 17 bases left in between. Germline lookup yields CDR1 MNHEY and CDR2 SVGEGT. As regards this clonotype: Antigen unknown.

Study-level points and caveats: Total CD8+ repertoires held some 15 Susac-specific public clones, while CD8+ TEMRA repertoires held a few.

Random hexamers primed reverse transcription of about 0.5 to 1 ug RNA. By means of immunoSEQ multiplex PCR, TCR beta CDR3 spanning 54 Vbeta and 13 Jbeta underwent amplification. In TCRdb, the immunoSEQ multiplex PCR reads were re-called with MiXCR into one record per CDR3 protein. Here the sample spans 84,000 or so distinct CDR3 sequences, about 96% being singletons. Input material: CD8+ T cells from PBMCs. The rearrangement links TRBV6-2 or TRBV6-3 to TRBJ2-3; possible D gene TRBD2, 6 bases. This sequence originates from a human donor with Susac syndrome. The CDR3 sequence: CASSPGVAEADTQYF. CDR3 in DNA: TGTGCCAGCAGCCCCGGAGTAGCGGAGGCAGATACGCAGTATTTT.